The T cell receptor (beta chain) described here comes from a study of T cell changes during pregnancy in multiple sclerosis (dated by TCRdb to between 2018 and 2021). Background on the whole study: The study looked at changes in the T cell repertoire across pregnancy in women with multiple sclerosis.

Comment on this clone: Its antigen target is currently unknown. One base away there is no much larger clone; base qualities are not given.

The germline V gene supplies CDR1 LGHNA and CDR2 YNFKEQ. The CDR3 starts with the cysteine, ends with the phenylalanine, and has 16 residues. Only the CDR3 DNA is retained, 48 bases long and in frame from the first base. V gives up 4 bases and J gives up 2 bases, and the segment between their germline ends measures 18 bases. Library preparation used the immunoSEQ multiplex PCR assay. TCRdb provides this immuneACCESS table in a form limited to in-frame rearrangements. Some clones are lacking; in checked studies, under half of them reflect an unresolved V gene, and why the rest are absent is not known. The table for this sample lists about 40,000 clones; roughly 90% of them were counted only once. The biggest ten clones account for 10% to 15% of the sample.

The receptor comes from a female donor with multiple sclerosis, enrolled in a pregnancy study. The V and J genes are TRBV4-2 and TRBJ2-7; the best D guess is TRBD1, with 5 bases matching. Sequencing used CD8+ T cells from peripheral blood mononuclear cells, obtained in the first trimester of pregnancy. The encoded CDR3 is CASSPTPLGEAYEQYF. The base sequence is TGTGCCAGCAGCCCCACCCCGCTAGGGGAAGCCTACGAGCAGTACTTC.